The rows below give T cell receptor beta chains drawn from one sample of a study of shared clonotypes between healthy human individuals. Here immunoSEQ multiplex PCR was the method, and the copy in TCRdb shows in-frame clones only, minus some. The sample comprises about 670,000 clones, 60% to 80% of which are singletons, and approximately 2% rests with the top ten. Sequencing was done on a sample of memory CD4+ T cells sorted from blood. The receptors stem from a woman in her thirties in good health. CDR3s include the opening cysteine and the closing phenylalanine or tryptophan. The D gene is left open where the match is weak. Only some rows state a clone size, as once, few, many or a class for expanded clones.

len: 16
v_gene: TRBV4-1
d_gene: TRBD2
j_gene: TRBJ2-2
abundance: once
CDR3nt: TGCGCCAGCAGCCAAGGAGGACTAGGGGACACCGGGGAGCTGTTTTTT
CDR3aa: CASSQGGLGDTGELFF

len: 13
v_gene: TRBV25-1
d_gene: NA
j_gene: TRBJ2-1
abundance: NA
CDR3nt: TGTGCCAGCAGTGAATACTTGCCCAATGAGCAGTTCTTC
CDR3aa: CASSEYLPNEQFF

len: 14
v_gene: TRBV5-1
d_gene: NA
j_gene: TRBJ2-7
abundance: NA
CDR3nt: TGCGCCACCGGACCGGGACATATCTCCTACGAGCAGTACTTC
CDR3aa: CATGPGHISYEQYF

len: 16
v_gene: TRBV5-1
d_gene: NA
j_gene: TRBJ2-7
abundance: NA
CDR3nt: TGCGCCAGCAGCTCCCGGGACTCCAACTCGGTTTACGAGCAGTACTTC
CDR3aa: CASSSRDSNSVYEQYF

len: 14
v_gene: TRBV28
d_gene: NA
j_gene: TRBJ2-2
abundance: NA
CDR3nt: TGTGCCAGCAGTCGTGTAAGGTTCCCCGGGGAGCTGTTTTTT
CDR3aa: CASSRVRFPGELFF

len: 14
v_gene: TRBV5-1
d_gene: TRBD1
j_gene: TRBJ1-1
abundance: NA
CDR3nt: TGCGCCAGCAGCCAAACGGACAGGGGAGGCAGAGCTTTCTTT
CDR3aa: CASSQTDRGGRAFF

len: 16
v_gene: TRBV5-1
d_gene: NA
j_gene: TRBJ1-3
abundance: NA
CDR3nt: TGCGCCAGCAGCTTGGGACCCCAAAGCTCTGGAAACACCATATATTTT
CDR3aa: CASSLGPQSSGNTIYF

len: 14
v_gene: TRBV5-1
d_gene: TRBD2
j_gene: TRBJ2-1
abundance: NA
CDR3nt: TGCGCCAGCAGTAGCGGGAACTCCTACAATGAGCAGTTCTTC
CDR3aa: CASSSGNSYNEQFF

len: 11
v_gene: TRBV11-3
d_gene: NA
j_gene: TRBJ2-7
abundance: NA
CDR3nt: TGTGCCAGCAGCCACGGCGTCGAGCAGTACTTC
CDR3aa: CASSHGVEQYF

len: 17
v_gene: TRBV25-1
d_gene: TRBD1
j_gene: TRBJ2-5
abundance: NA
CDR3nt: TGTGCCAGCAGCGCCGGGACAGGGGGCTTTAGGGAAGAGACCCAGTACTTC
CDR3aa: CASSAGTGGFREETQYF

len: 15
v_gene: TRBV2
d_gene: TRBD1
j_gene: TRBJ1-1
abundance: NA
CDR3nt: TGTGCCAGCAAACTACAGGGGTGGACTAACACTGAAGCTTTCTTT
CDR3aa: CASKLQGWTNTEAFF

len: 16
v_gene: TRBV5-5
d_gene: NA
j_gene: TRBJ1-2
abundance: few
CDR3nt: TGTGCCAGCAGCCCCTGGGAGCTCCCGGGCCACTATGGCTACACCTTC
CDR3aa: CASSPWELPGHYGYTF

len: 14
v_gene: TRBV2
d_gene: NA
j_gene: TRBJ1-5
abundance: NA
CDR3nt: TGTGCCAGCGAGGCAACATATAGCAATCAGCCCCAGCATTTT
CDR3aa: CASEATYSNQPQHF

len: 13
v_gene: TRBV5-4
d_gene: TRBD1
j_gene: TRBJ1-1
abundance: few
CDR3nt: TGTGCCAGCACCGCGGACAGGGCGATTGAAGCTTTCTTT
CDR3aa: CASTADRAIEAFF

len: 17
v_gene: TRBV10-1
d_gene: NA
j_gene: TRBJ2-3
abundance: NA
CDR3nt: TGCGCCAGCAGTGGTGGACGTACACCGGGCTATACAGATACGCAGTATTTT
CDR3aa: CASSGGRTPGYTDTQYF

len: 16
v_gene: TRBV19
d_gene: TRBD1
j_gene: TRBJ2-7
abundance: few
CDR3nt: TGTGCCAGTACCCAATCGGCGGGGACAGGGGTCTACGAGCAGTACTTC
CDR3aa: CASTQSAGTGVYEQYF

len: 18
v_gene: TRBV4-1
d_gene: TRBD1
j_gene: TRBJ2-4
abundance: many
CDR3nt: TGCGCCAGCAGCCCCGGACAGGGGGAGAATAGAGCCAAAAACATTCAGTACTTC
CDR3aa: CASSPGQGENRAKNIQYF

len: 15
v_gene: TRBV21-1
d_gene: NA
j_gene: TRBJ2-1
abundance: NA
CDR3nt: TGTGCCAGCAGCTCAACGCGTACCTCCTACAATGAGCAGTTCTTC
CDR3aa: CASSSTRTSYNEQFF

len: 17
v_gene: TRBV7-9
d_gene: TRBD1
j_gene: TRBJ1-2
abundance: many
CDR3nt: TGTGCCAGCAGCGCCCGGACAGGGGGCTCCTCCCCTGGGGGCTACACCTTC
CDR3aa: CASSARTGGSSPGGYTF

len: 14
v_gene: TRBV28
d_gene: TRBD2
j_gene: TRBJ2-1
abundance: once
CDR3nt: TGTGCCAGCAGAGAAGCGGGAGGATTAAATGAGCAGTTCTTC
CDR3aa: CASREAGGLNEQFF

len: 14
v_gene: TRBV7-2
d_gene: NA
j_gene: TRBJ2-5
abundance: NA
CDR3nt: TGTGCCAGCAAAATAATGGGCAGCCGGGAGACCCAGTACTTC
CDR3aa: CASKIMGSRETQYF

len: 17
v_gene: TRBV4-2
d_gene: NA
j_gene: TRBJ2-3
abundance: few
CDR3nt: TGTGCCAGCAGCCAAGAACCCCAACACTCTAGCACAGATACGCAGTATTTT
CDR3aa: CASSQEPQHSSTDTQYF

len: 13
v_gene: TRBV25-1
d_gene: NA
j_gene: TRBJ1-1
abundance: NA
CDR3nt: TGTGCCAGCAGTGAAGTGGGGCGTTGGAAAGCTTTCTTT
CDR3aa: CASSEVGRWKAFF

len: 12
v_gene: TRBV28
d_gene: NA
j_gene: TRBJ2-7
abundance: NA
CDR3nt: TGTGCCAGCAGTATTGTGAAGTACGAGCAGTACTTC
CDR3aa: CASSIVKYEQYF

len: 16
v_gene: TRBV28
d_gene: TRBD1
j_gene: TRBJ2-6
abundance: NA
CDR3nt: TGTGGCTGCTCGGACAGGGGGTTCTCTGGGGCCAACGTCCTGACTTTC
CDR3aa: CGCSDRGFSGANVLTF

len: 15
v_gene: TRBV19
d_gene: TRBD2
j_gene: TRBJ2-7
abundance: few
CDR3nt: TGTGCCAGTAGTACCCCAGCGGGAGGGCCGGGCGAGCAGTACTTC
CDR3aa: CASSTPAGGPGEQYF

len: 14
v_gene: TRBV28
d_gene: TRBD2
j_gene: TRBJ2-1
abundance: NA
CDR3nt: TGTGCCAGCAGTCTAGCGGGAGGGCCTTATGAGCAGTTCTTC
CDR3aa: CASSLAGGPYEQFF

len: 12
v_gene: TRBV29-1
d_gene: NA
j_gene: TRBJ1-4
abundance: NA
CDR3nt: TGCAGCGCCAGTGACAGTAATGAAAAACTGTTTTTT
CDR3aa: CSASDSNEKLFF

len: 13
v_gene: TRBV29-1
d_gene: TRBD1
j_gene: TRBJ1-4
abundance: NA
CDR3nt: TGCAGCGCAAACAGGGGGAGGGAGGAAAAACTGTTTTTT
CDR3aa: CSANRGREEKLFF

len: 19
v_gene: TRBV28
d_gene: TRBD1
j_gene: TRBJ1-4
abundance: NA
CDR3nt: TGTGCCAGCAGGGTCCAGGGGGCAGGCCCTTTTGCGACTAATGAAAAACTGTTTTTT
CDR3aa: CASRVQGAGPFATNEKLFF

len: 14
v_gene: TRBV6-1
d_gene: TRBD1
j_gene: TRBJ1-5
abundance: NA
CDR3nt: TGTGCCAGCAGTGAGCAGGGGGCGAATCAGCCCCAGCATTTT
CDR3aa: CASSEQGANQPQHF

len: 14
v_gene: TRBV7-6
d_gene: NA
j_gene: TRBJ2-7
abundance: NA
CDR3nt: TGTGCCAGCAGCTTATCAGACCTCTCCTACGAGCAGTACTTC
CDR3aa: CASSLSDLSYEQYF

len: 15
v_gene: TRBV6-6
d_gene: TRBD2
j_gene: TRBJ2-1
abundance: NA
CDR3nt: TGTGCCAGCAGTTACTCTAGCGGGTCCTACAATGAGCAGTTCTTC
CDR3aa: CASSYSSGSYNEQFF

len: 13
v_gene: TRBV6-1
d_gene: NA
j_gene: TRBJ1-2
abundance: few
CDR3nt: TGTGCCAGTGTTCGGACAGCCGCCTATGGCTACACCTTC
CDR3aa: CASVRTAAYGYTF

len: 11
v_gene: TRBV2
d_gene: NA
j_gene: TRBJ2-1
abundance: NA
CDR3nt: TGTGCCAGCAGTTATAGCCCCTCGCAGTTCTTC
CDR3aa: CASSYSPSQFF

len: 11
v_gene: TRBV5-1
d_gene: NA
j_gene: TRBJ2-7
abundance: few
CDR3nt: TGCGCCAGCAGCTTGGGCCCCGAGATTAACTTC
CDR3aa: CASSLGPEINF

len: 17
v_gene: TRBV27
d_gene: NA
j_gene: TRBJ1-2
abundance: NA
CDR3nt: TGTGCCAGCAGTTTCTGGCCTCCCGGGGACCACGTGTATGGCTACACCTTC
CDR3aa: CASSFWPPGDHVYGYTF

len: 12
v_gene: TRBV10-3
d_gene: TRBD1
j_gene: TRBJ2-7
abundance: NA
CDR3nt: TGTGCCATCGAGGGGGCAGGGCACGAGCAGTACTTC
CDR3aa: CAIEGAGHEQYF

len: 13
v_gene: TRBV30
d_gene: NA
j_gene: TRBJ2-5
abundance: few
CDR3nt: TGTGCCTGGAGTGTAAATGGATGGGAGACCCAGTACTTC
CDR3aa: CAWSVNGWETQYF

len: 15
v_gene: TRBV6-1
d_gene: TRBD2
j_gene: TRBJ2-7
abundance: NA
CDR3nt: TGTGCCAGCGTTTCAGTGGCGGGGGGCTCCTACGAGCAGTACTTC
CDR3aa: CASVSVAGGSYEQYF

len: 16
v_gene: TRBV5-1
d_gene: TRBD2
j_gene: TRBJ2-5
abundance: NA
CDR3nt: TGCGCCAGCAGAGAAACTAGCGGGAGTAACCAAGAGACCCAGTACTTC
CDR3aa: CASRETSGSNQETQYF

len: 14
v_gene: TRBV28
d_gene: NA
j_gene: TRBJ2-7
abundance: NA
CDR3nt: TGTGCCAGCAGTCGATTATCCCGACACTACGAGCAGTACTTC
CDR3aa: CASSRLSRHYEQYF

len: 12
v_gene: TRBV29-1
d_gene: NA
j_gene: TRBJ1-1
abundance: NA
CDR3nt: TGCAGCGTTGAAGGGGGAAGTTTTGAAGCTTTCTTT
CDR3aa: CSVEGGSFEAFF

len: 18
v_gene: TRBV10-2
d_gene: TRBD1
j_gene: TRBJ1-5
abundance: few
CDR3nt: TGCGCCAGCAGTCCCCCTCGGACAGGCCCTTTCGGCAATCAGCCCCAGCATTTT
CDR3aa: CASSPPRTGPFGNQPQHF

len: 14
v_gene: TRBV10-3
d_gene: TRBD1
j_gene: TRBJ2-7
abundance: NA
CDR3nt: TGTGCCAGCAGTCAACCGGGACAGACCTACGAGCAGTACTTC
CDR3aa: CASSQPGQTYEQYF

len: 15
v_gene: TRBV10-3
d_gene: TRBD1
j_gene: TRBJ1-4
abundance: many
CDR3nt: TGTGCCATCAGTGCGATGACAGGGGCGAATGAAAAACTGTTTTTT
CDR3aa: CAISAMTGANEKLFF

len: 15
v_gene: TRBV7-8
d_gene: TRBD2
j_gene: TRBJ2-7
abundance: few
CDR3nt: TGTGCCAGCAGCCAGTCGTCGGGAGGCCTAGGCGAGCAGTACTTC
CDR3aa: CASSQSSGGLGEQYF

len: 17
v_gene: TRBV6-1
d_gene: TRBD1
j_gene: TRBJ2-5
abundance: NA
CDR3nt: TGTGCCAGCAGTGAGAAGCCGGGACAGGGAGCGAGAGAGACCCAGTACTTC
CDR3aa: CASSEKPGQGARETQYF

len: 14
v_gene: TRBV28
d_gene: TRBD2
j_gene: TRBJ2-7
abundance: NA
CDR3nt: TGTGCCAGCAGTTGGGGCGGGAGCTCCTACGAGCAGTACTTC
CDR3aa: CASSWGGSSYEQYF

len: 14
v_gene: TRBV7-9
d_gene: NA
j_gene: TRBJ2-1
abundance: NA
CDR3nt: TGTGCCAGCAAAAGAGTTGGGGAAGGGAATGAGCAGTTCTTC
CDR3aa: CASKRVGEGNEQFF

len: 17
v_gene: TRBV18
d_gene: NA
j_gene: TRBJ2-7
abundance: NA
CDR3nt: TGTGCCAGCTCACCCTTCCCCGGTGGGGTTGGTCGATCCGAGCAGTACTTC
CDR3aa: CASSPFPGGVGRSEQYF

len: 13
v_gene: TRBV4-1
d_gene: TRBD2
j_gene: TRBJ2-1
abundance: NA
CDR3nt: TGCGCCAGCAGCCAAGTGGGACTAGCGGTAAGGTTCTTC
CDR3aa: CASSQVGLAVRFF